The rows below give T cell receptor beta chains drawn from one sample of a study of early T cells in non-severe SARS-CoV-2 infection. TCRdb recomputed calls from the 5' RACE reads with MiXCR, one row per CDR3 protein. The data show about 63,000 distinct CDR3 sequences, 10% to 15% seen once. Input material: whole blood. The receptors were gathered from an adult who was a healthcare worker with PCR-confirmed SARS-CoV-2 infection or an uninfected control (not recorded which). Each CDR3 is given with its conserved first and last residue. The D gene is left open where the match is weak. Not every row has a clone size; where given, it reads once, few, many or a size class.

>-|TRBV6-5|TRBJ1-4|TRBD1
TGTGCCAGCAGTTACGCTCAACAGGGGGGTAATGAAAAACTGTTTTTT
CASSYAQQGGNEKLFF
>medium-sized|TRBV6-6|TRBJ2-5|TRBD1
TGTGCCAGCAGTCTCGGGACAGGGGGAGGAGAGACCCAGTACTTC
CASSLGTGGGETQYF
>few|TRBV10-2|TRBJ2-7|-
TGCGCCAGCGGGGACTGGTACGAGCAGTACTTC
CASGDWYEQYF
>many|TRBV7-9|TRBJ2-3|-
TGTGCCAGCACCAGACCCAGCCGAGGTGGCACAGATACGCAGTATTTT
CASTRPSRGGTDTQYF
>many|TRBV12-3/TRBV12-4|TRBJ2-7|-
TGTGCCAGCAGTGAAGTGTCCTACGAGCAGTACTTC
CASSEVSYEQYF
>many|TRBV6-2/TRBV6-3|TRBJ2-1|TRBD1
TGTGCCAGCAAGGGACAGGGGAATGAGCAGTTCTTC
CASKGQGNEQFF
>few|TRBV7-6|TRBJ2-7|TRBD2
TGTGCCAGCAGCGGGGGGGAGGCGGACGGGATCTACGAGCAGTACTTC
CASSGGEADGIYEQYF
>-|TRBV6-2/TRBV6-3|TRBJ2-5|TRBD2
TGTGCCAGCATGACGTGGGCGGGGGGCCAAGAGACCCAGTACTTC
CASMTWAGGQETQYF
>few|TRBV2|TRBJ1-6|-
TGTGCCAGCAGTGAACTGGATTTCAATAATTCACCCCTCCACTTT
CASSELDFNNSPLHF
>many|TRBV11-2|TRBJ1-1|-
TGTGCCAGCAGCTTGTTGGACATGAACACTGAAGCTTTCTTT
CASSLLDMNTEAFF
>few|TRBV29-1|TRBJ1-1|-
TGCAGCGTCGTCCTGAACACTGAAGCTTTCTTT
CSVVLNTEAFF
>-|TRBV20-1|TRBJ1-2|-
TGCAGTGCTAGAGGAAATGCGGAAAAAATATATGGCTACACCTTC
CSARGNAEKIYGYTF
>few|TRBV12-3/TRBV12-4|TRBJ1-1|-
TGTGCCAGCAGTTTTCAGATGAACACTGAAGCTTTCTTT
CASSFQMNTEAFF
>many|TRBV27|TRBJ1-4|-
TGTGCCAGCAGGCGGGGCAGGGCCGCAACTAATGAAAAACTGTTTTTT
CASRRGRAATNEKLFF
>many|TRBV12-3/TRBV12-4|TRBJ1-4|TRBD1
TGTGCCAGCAGTTTGGGGACAGGCAATAATGAAAAACTGTTTTTT
CASSLGTGNNEKLFF
>many|TRBV27|TRBJ2-3|-
TGTGCCAGCAGTCCACGGACAAGCACAGATACGCAGTATTTT
CASSPRTSTDTQYF
>few|TRBV3-1|TRBJ2-3|TRBD1
TGTGCCAGCAGCCAAATAGGGACAGGGCGGGCAGATACGCAGTATTTT
CASSQIGTGRADTQYF
>many|TRBV6-1|TRBJ2-2|-
TGTGCCAGCAGAGGACATTACACCGGGGAGCTGTTTTTT
CASRGHYTGELFF
>many|TRBV19|TRBJ2-7|TRBD1
TGTGCCAGTAGACCGGAGGACAGGGTCGGTGAGCAGTACTTC
CASRPEDRVGEQYF
>many|TRBV6-5|TRBJ1-6|TRBD1
TGTGCCAGCACCCCGGGACAGTTAAGTTCACCCCTCCACTTT
CASTPGQLSSPLHF
>many|TRBV18|TRBJ1-1|-
TGTGCCAGCTCACCAACTCGCGGGATGACGGGGAGCACTGAAGCTTTCTTT
CASSPTRGMTGSTEAFF
>few|TRBV20-1|TRBJ2-3|-
TGCAGTGCCCCGATCCGGGGCGGCACAGATACGCAGTATTTT
CSAPIRGGTDTQYF
>few|TRBV20-1|TRBJ1-4|-
TGCAGTGCCCTCCTGAGGGAAAAACTGTTTTTT
CSALLREKLFF
>few|TRBV5-1|TRBJ2-1|TRBD1
TGCGCCAGCAGCTTTGGGGCGACAGGGGAGAGCTCCTACAATGAGCAGTTCTTC
CASSFGATGESSYNEQFF
>-|TRBV2|TRBJ2-5|TRBD2
TGTGCCAGCAGTGTGAACGGGGGGGCGCCAGAGACCCAGTACTTC
CASSVNGGAPETQYF
>many|TRBV3-1|TRBJ2-7|TRBD1
TGTGCCAGCAGCCAAGCGGGACAGACCTACGAGCAGTACTTC
CASSQAGQTYEQYF
>few|TRBV5-1|TRBJ2-1|TRBD2
TGCGCCAGCAGCTTGGCCGGACTAGCGGGAACCAATGAGCAGTTCTTC
CASSLAGLAGTNEQFF
>many|TRBV12-3/TRBV12-4|TRBJ1-2|-
TGTGCCAGCAGGTCCACGGGTGGCTACACCTTC
CASRSTGGYTF
>-|TRBV7-9|TRBJ2-7|-
TGTGCCAGCAGCTTAGGCCGGGTCTTGGACTCCTACGAGCAGTACTTC
CASSLGRVLDSYEQYF